This T cell receptor beta chain was sequenced for a study of shared clonotypes between healthy human individuals. Regarding this clone: What it binds is unknown.

Positively selected for CCR7, the CD45RO-negative cells used as naive CD8 cells excluded terminally differentiated effector memory CD45RA+ cells. Trimming cost V 2 bases and J 4 bases; bases outside gene matches: 7. The V gene's germline CDR1 is MDHEN and CDR2 SYDVKM. This CDR3 contains 16 residues. Repertoires were generated with immunoSEQ multiplex PCR, while TCRdb's copy carries only in-frame clones and drops some. The sample shows about 700,000 clones, around 90% of them seen only once. Findings and caveats of the study: Measured sharing among donors was expected to vary with sequencing depth.

This chain links TRBV28 with TRBJ2-3; the match to TRBD2 covers 9 bases. The sample taken for sequencing was naive CD8+ T cells sorted from blood. This clonotype was obtained from a man aged 25-45 years in good health. Here the CDR3 DNA reads TGTGCCAGCAGTTTAAATTCGGGGACTAGCCCAGATACGCAGTATTTT. This codes for CASSLNSGTSPDTQYF. The complete variable domain, with remaining parts taken from reference TRBV28 and TRBJ2-3, reads DVKVTQSSRYLVKRTGEKVFLECVQDMDHENMFWYRQDPGLGLRLIYFSYDVKMKEKGDIPEGYSVSREKKERFSLILESASTNQTSMYLCASSLNSGTSPDTQYFGPGTRLTVL.